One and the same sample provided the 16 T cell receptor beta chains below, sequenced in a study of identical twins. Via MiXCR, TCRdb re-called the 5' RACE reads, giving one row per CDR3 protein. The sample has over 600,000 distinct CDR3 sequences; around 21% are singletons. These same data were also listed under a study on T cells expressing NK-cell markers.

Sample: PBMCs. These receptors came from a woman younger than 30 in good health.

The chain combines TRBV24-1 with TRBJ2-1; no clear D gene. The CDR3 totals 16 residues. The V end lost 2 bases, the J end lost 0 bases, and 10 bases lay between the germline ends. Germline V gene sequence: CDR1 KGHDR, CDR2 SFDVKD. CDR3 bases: TGTGCCACCAGTGATTCGAAAGCGCGCTCCTACAATGAGCAGTTCTTC. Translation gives CATSDSKARSYNEQFF.

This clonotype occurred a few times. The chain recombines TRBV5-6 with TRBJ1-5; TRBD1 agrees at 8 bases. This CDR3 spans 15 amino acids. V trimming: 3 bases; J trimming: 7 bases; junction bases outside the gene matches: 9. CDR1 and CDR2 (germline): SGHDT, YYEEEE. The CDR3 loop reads CASSYGQGILQPQHF. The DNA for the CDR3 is TGTGCCAGCAGCTACGGACAGGGAATTCTACAGCCCCAGCATTTT.

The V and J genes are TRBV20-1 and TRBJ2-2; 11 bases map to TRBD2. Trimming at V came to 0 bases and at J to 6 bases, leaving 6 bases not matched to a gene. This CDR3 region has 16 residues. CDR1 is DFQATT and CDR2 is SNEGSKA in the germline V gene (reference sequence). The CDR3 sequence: CSARDRRLAGSGELFF. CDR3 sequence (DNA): TGCAGTGCTAGAGATCGTAGACTAGCGGGGTCCGGGGAGCTGTTTTTT.

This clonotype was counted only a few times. The CDR3 region is CSARVGSSNYGYTF. The CDR3 DNA reads TGCAGTGCTAGAGTGGGCTCAAGTAACTATGGCTACACCTTC. V is TRBV20-1 and J is TRBJ1-2; D call uncertain. From germline, CDR1 is DFQATT and CDR2 SNEGSKA (reference sequence). Deletions cut 1 base from V and 1 base from J, with 10 bases between. The length of the CDR3 is 14 residues.

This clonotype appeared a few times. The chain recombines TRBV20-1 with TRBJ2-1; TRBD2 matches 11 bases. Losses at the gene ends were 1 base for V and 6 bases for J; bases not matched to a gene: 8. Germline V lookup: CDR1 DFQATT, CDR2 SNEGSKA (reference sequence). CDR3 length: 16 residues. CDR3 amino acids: CSARGLLAGVINEQFF. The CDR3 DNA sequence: TGCAGTGCTAGAGGCTTACTAGCGGGGGTCATCAATGAGCAGTTCTTC.

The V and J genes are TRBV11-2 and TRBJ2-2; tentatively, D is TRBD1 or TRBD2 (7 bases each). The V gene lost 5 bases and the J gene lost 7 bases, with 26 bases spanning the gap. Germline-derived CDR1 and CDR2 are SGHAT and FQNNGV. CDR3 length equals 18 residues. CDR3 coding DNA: TGTGCCAGCAGCCCCGCATGGGCAGGGGCAGGGGGGGTCGGGGAGCTGTTTTTT. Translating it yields CASSPAWAGAGGVGELFF.

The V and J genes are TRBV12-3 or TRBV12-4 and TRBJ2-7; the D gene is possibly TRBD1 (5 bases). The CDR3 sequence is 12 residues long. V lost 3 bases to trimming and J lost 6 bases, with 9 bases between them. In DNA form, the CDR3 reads TGTGCCAGCAGTTTGACAGTCGCCGAGCAGTACTTC. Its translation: CASSLTVAEQYF.

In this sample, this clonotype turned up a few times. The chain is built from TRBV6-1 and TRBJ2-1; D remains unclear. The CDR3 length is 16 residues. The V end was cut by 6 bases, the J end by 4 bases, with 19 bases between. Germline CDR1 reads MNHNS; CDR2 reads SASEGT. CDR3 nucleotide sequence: TGTGCCAGCAGCCCTAATGGGCTCCAGCTTTACAATGAGCAGTTCTTC. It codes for CASSPNGLQLYNEQFF.

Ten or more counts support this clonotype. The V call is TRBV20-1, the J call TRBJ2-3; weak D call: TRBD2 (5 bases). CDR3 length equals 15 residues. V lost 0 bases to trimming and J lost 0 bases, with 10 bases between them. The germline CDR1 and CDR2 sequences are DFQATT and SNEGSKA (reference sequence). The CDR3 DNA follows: TGCAGTGCTAGAGATCTCGGGGTTAGCACAGATACGCAGTATTTT. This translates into CSARDLGVSTDTQYF.

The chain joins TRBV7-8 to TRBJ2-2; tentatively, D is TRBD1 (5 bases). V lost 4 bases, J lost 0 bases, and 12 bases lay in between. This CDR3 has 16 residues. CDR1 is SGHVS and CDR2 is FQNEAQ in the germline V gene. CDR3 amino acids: CASSWADTPNTGELFF. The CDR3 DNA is TGTGCCAGCAGCTGGGCGGACACACCGAACACCGGGGAGCTGTTTTTT.

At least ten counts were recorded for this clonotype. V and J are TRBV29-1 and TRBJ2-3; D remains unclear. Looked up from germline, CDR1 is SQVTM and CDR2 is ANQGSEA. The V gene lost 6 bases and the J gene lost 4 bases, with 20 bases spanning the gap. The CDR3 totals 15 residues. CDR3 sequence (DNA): TGCAGCGTCCTTGACGTGAGACGGGCCCCAGATACGCAGTATTTT. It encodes CSVLDVRRAPDTQYF.

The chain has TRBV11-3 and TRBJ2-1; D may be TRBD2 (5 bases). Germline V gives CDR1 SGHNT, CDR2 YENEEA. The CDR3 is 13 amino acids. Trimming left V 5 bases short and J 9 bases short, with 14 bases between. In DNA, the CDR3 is TGTGCCAGCAGCCCTAGCCGGTGGTCTGAGCAGTTCTTC. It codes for CASSPSRWSEQFF. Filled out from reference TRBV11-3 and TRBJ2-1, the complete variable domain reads EAGVVQSPRYKIIEKKQPVAFWCNPISGHNTLYWYLQNLGQGPELLIRYENEEAVDDSQLPKDRFSAERLKGVDSTLKIQPAELGDSAVYLCASSPSRWSEQFFGPGTRLTVL.

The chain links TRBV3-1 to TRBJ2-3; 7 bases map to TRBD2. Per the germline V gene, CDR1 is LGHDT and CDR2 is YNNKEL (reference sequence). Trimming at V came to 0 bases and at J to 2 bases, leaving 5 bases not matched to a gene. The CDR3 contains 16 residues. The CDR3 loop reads CASSQDWGGDTDTQYF. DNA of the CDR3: TGTGCCAGCAGCCAAGATTGGGGAGGGGACACAGATACGCAGTATTTT.

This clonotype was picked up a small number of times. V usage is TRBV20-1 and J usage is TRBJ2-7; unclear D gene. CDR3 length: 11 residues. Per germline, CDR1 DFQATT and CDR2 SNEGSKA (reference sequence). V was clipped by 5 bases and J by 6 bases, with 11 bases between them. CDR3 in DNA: TGCAGTGCTCCCCTGGGGTCCGAGCAGTACTTC. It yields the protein CSAPLGSEQYF.

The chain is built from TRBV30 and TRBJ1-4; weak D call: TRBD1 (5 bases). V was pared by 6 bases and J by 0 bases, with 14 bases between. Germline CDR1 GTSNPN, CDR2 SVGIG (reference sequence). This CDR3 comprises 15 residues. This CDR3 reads CACLTADATNEKLFF. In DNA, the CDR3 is TGTGCCTGCTTGACAGCTGATGCAACTAATGAAAAACTGTTTTTT.

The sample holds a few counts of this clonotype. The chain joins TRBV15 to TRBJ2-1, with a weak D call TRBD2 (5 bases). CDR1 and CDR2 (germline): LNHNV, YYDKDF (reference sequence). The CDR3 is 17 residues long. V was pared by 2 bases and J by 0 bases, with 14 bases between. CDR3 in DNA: TGTGCCACCAGCAGATACTTGGGGAGAGGCTCCTACAATGAGCAGTTCTTC. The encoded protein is CATSRYLGRGSYNEQFF.